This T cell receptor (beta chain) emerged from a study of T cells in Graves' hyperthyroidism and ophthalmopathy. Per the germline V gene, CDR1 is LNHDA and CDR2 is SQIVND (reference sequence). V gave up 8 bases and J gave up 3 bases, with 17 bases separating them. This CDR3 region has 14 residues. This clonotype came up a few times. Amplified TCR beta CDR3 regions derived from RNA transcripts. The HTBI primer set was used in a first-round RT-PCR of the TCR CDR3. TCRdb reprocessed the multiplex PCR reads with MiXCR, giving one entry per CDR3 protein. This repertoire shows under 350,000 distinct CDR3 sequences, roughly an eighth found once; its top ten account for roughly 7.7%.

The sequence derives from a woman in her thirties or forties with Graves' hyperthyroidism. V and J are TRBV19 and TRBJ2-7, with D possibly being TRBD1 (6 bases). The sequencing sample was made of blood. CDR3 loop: CASPGTLPFYEQYF. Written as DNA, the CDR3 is TGTGCCAGTCCCGGGACACTTCCCTTCTACGAGCAGTACTTC.